The present T cell receptor beta chain was sequenced within a study of T cell repertoires in cytomegalovirus infection. Study-wide points: Identification of carriers of CMV plus the relevant HLA was performed using cumulative public TCR beta family frequency.

This clonotype was found once. No antigen is known for it. TCRdb re-derived calls from the reads in MiXCR, one entry per CDR3 protein. The sample holds 650,000 to 900,000 distinct CDR3 sequences, around 29% seen once. Between the trimmed V and J ends, which lost 5 bases and 3 bases, there was a span of 17 bases. The length of the CDR3 is 16 residues. Germline V gene sequence: CDR1 MNHNY, CDR2 SVGAGI (reference sequence). Sequenced here: cultured CD8+ T cells from PBMCs, sampled from culture after CMV antigen stimulation. The TCR originated in a human donor in good health (CMV status not recorded). Some clones in this sample may be carry-over from other donors' samples. J is TRBJ1-5 and V is TRBV6-6; D is possibly TRBD1 (5 bases). CDR3 in DNA: TGTGCCAGCAGTACAGTGGAAGGGGATAACAATCAGCCCCAGCATTTT. Amino acid sequence: CASSTVEGDNNQPQHF.